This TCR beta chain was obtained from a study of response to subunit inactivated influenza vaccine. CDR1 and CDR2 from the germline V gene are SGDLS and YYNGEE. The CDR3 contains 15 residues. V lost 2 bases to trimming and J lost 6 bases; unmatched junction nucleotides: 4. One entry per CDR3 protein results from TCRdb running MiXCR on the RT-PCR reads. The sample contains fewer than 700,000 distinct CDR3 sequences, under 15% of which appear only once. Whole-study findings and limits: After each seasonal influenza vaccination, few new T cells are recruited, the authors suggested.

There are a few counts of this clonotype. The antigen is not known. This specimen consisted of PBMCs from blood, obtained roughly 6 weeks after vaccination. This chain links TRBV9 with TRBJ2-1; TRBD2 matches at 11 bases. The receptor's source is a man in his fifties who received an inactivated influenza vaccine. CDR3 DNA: TGTGCCAGCAGCGTTTACGGGACTAGCGGCAATGAGCAGTTCTTC. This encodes CASSVYGTSGNEQFF.